These T cell receptor beta chains were read from a single sample in a study of blood T cell repertoires in COVID-19. Profiling relied on immunoSEQ multiplex PCR, and the TCRdb table lists in-frame clones only, not all of them. The sample lists about 280,000 clones, over 75% occurring once. Sequencing was done on a sample of peripheral blood. The receptors shown here come from a man aged 45 to 65 with active or convalescent COVID-19. CDR3s include the opening cysteine and the closing phenylalanine or tryptophan. Part of the rows lack a size; the others show once, few, many or a class for expanded clones.

cdr3_aa j_call v_call clone_size
CASSYPTGGSTGELFF TRBJ2-2 TRBV6-2/TRBV6-3 -
CASSQVSSATYEQYF TRBJ2-7 TRBV4-3 -
CATISTEAFF TRBJ1-1 TRBV24-1 -
CASSPPGTGNTEAFF TRBJ1-1 TRBV9 -
CASSEVSGLGGELFF TRBJ2-2 TRBV2 -
CASGSGGAQPQHF TRBJ1-5 TRBV2 -
CAISGTTVGELFF TRBJ2-2 TRBV10-3 -
CASSQVFATGLDGYTF TRBJ1-2 TRBV4-2 -
CASSPAGDYEQYF TRBJ2-7 TRBV19 -
CASSQREGRETQYF TRBJ2-5 TRBV7-2 -
CASSYVAGWEDGYTF TRBJ1-2 TRBV19 -
CASSLIGGLGTEAFF TRBJ1-1 TRBV5-1 -
CASSASGGYGYTF TRBJ1-2 TRBV5-4 -
CASSLVAGSLVETQYF TRBJ2-5 TRBV11-2 -
CASSLDLRGRGETQYF TRBJ2-5 TRBV11-2 -
CASRVGGEQFF TRBJ2-1 TRBV5-1 once
CSASDRAGNTIYF TRBJ1-3 TRBV20-1 -
CAWRGQSNNYGYTF TRBJ1-2 TRBV30 -
CASGSPRYLAGQSGQETQYF TRBJ2-5 TRBV12-5 -
CASNGGAPGEQFF TRBJ2-1 TRBV19 -
CASSDASAGVSEQYF TRBJ2-7 TRBV6-4 once
CASSVGMPDEQYF TRBJ2-7 TRBV7-8 -
CASSSAGFAKNIQYF TRBJ2-4 TRBV7-2 -
CASSRGQSPNTEAFF TRBJ1-1 TRBV7-3 -
CASSLAAGLNTEAFF TRBJ1-1 TRBV5-1 -
CASSWGAGGRDNEQFF TRBJ2-1 TRBV27 -
CASSLFSSSYNSPLHF TRBJ1-6 TRBV7-2 -
CAWSGGTPQETQYF TRBJ2-5 TRBV30 -
CASSVTGDTQYF TRBJ2-3 TRBV12-3/TRBV12-4 -
CASRQGRYTEAFF TRBJ1-1 TRBV6-5 -
CASSPGSYRDGYTF TRBJ1-2 TRBV18 -
CASSLSGNSNQPQHF TRBJ1-5 TRBV5-6 -
CASSLTASVSAFF TRBJ1-1 TRBV2 -
CASSYGTAGELFF TRBJ2-2 TRBV5-1 -
CASSPPQGGKNIQYF TRBJ2-4 TRBV18 -
CASSEELGFTSGRADESTGELFF TRBJ2-2 TRBV2 -
CASGLTGGHEQYF TRBJ2-7 TRBV12-5 once
CASSYPGGRDTEAFF TRBJ1-1 TRBV7-9 -
CASSLDLRANYGYTF TRBJ1-2 TRBV7-2 -
CARGLAGVAVRGAYNEQFF TRBJ2-1 TRBV2 -
CASSLVALAGNNEQFF TRBJ2-1 TRBV7-2 -
CASSQWIGGNTEAFF TRBJ1-1 TRBV14 -
CASSLREGAFF TRBJ1-1 TRBV13 -
CASSPKTANYGYTF TRBJ1-2 TRBV9 -
CASSAEGEMRGYTF TRBJ1-2 TRBV2 -
CASSPPDSYTEAFF TRBJ1-1 TRBV18 few
CATSRDSPDTQYF TRBJ2-3 TRBV15 -
CASSYSGRGSTDTQYF TRBJ2-3 TRBV6-5 -
CASSLGLVDTGELFF TRBJ2-2 TRBV5-4 -
CASSPQGEYTDTQYF TRBJ2-3 TRBV4-1 -
CASSIFGRGTEAFF TRBJ1-1 TRBV19 -
CASSSGGRAGSTEAFF TRBJ1-1 TRBV28 few
CASSIDRGQAGANVLTF TRBJ2-6 TRBV19 -
CASSSPGTPKDEKLFF TRBJ1-4 TRBV28 -
CASSPGQGEYGYTF TRBJ1-2 TRBV18 -
CASSFDTGQYF TRBJ2-7 TRBV7-2 -
CASSQHSGSYEQYF TRBJ2-7 TRBV5-4 -
CASSLLPQAGTDTQYF TRBJ2-3 TRBV7-6 -
CASSLTDPQNTEAFF TRBJ1-1 TRBV27 -